This T cell receptor beta chain was documented in a study of CD8+ T cells in alopecia areata. Overall study context: Dosing spanned 6 to 18 months on tofacitinib, then 6 months off drug.

About this clone: Antigen unknown.

J lost 6 bases, V lost 4 bases, and 6 bases had no gene match. This CDR3 is built from 15 residues. CDR1 is SEHNR, CDR2 FQNEAQ, per germline (reference sequence). Findings and caveats of the study: Under tofacitinib, fewer expanded CD8+ clones appeared among the top 100 scalp clones. Persistence in scalp and blood during tofacitinib was observed for many expanded lesional clones.

RNA was isolated and reverse transcribed to cDNA, the sequencing template. The method was immunoSEQ multiplex PCR; TCRdb's version includes in-frame clones alone and lacks a portion of them. In the table there are about 94,000 clones, about 71% of which are singletons. Treatment defined: oral pan-JAK inhibitor, 5-10 mg twice daily. CD4+ and CD8+ T cells were sorted from PBMCs stained for CD3, CD4 and CD8. The sequence derives from a human donor with alopecia areata. The J gene is TRBJ2-1, the V gene TRBV7-9; TRBD1 agrees at 10 bases. The input for sequencing was CD8+ T cells sorted from blood, taken at approximately week 42, from a patient treated with tofacitinib. The CDR3 reads CASSSEGTGVNEQFF. The CDR3 DNA reads TGTGCCAGCAGCTCGGAGGGGACAGGGGTCAATGAGCAGTTCTTC. Based on the CDR3 plus reference TRBV7-9 and TRBJ2-1, the full variable domain is DTGVSQNPRHKITKRGQNVTFRCDPISEHNRLYWYRQTLGQGPEFLTYFQNEAQLEKSRLLSDRFSAERPKGSFSTLEIQRTEQGDSAMYLCASSSEGTGVNEQFFGPGTRLTVL.